These 13 T cell receptor beta chains originate from one sample sequenced in a study of cytomegalovirus exposure and HLA in healthy donors. The study ran its PCR with 60 Vbeta and 13 Jbeta primers. TCRdb's table, derived via immunoSEQ multiplex PCR, lists solely in-frame clones and lacks some. The sample carries some 120,000 clones, more than 9% recorded once. The sample consisted of PBMCs. The receptors stem from a young woman in good health and CMV-seropositive.

This clone came up a few times. J is TRBJ2-1 and V is TRBV9, with D possibly being TRBD1 (6 bases). Germline V gives CDR1 SGDLS, CDR2 YYNGEE. The CDR3 runs 14 residues. Trimming cost V 5 bases and J 6 bases, with 15 bases left between them. CDR3 residues: CASRGRTGSNEQFF. CDR3 bases: TGTGCCAGCAGGGGTAGAACAGGGAGCAATGAGCAGTTCTTC.

The J gene is TRBJ2-6, the V gene TRBV7-9; 8 nucleotides align to TRBD1. The length of the CDR3 is 16 residues. Germline values: CDR1 SEHNR, CDR2 FQNEAQ (reference sequence). V lost 3 bases, J lost 2 bases, and 3 bases stayed unmatched. CDR3 bases: TGTGCCAGCAGCTTTCCAGGGGGCGCTGGGGCCAACGTCCTGACTTTC. Encoded protein: CASSFPGGAGANVLTF.

A remark on this clone: The conserved closing phenylalanine or tryptophan is absent in this CDR3, likely reflecting a read error. The DNA is omitted, as the CDR3 cannot be located on it reliably, and the CDR3 follows TCRdb's listing. The chain joins TRBV6-1 to TRBJ2-7; the table's D call of TRBD1 was not tested on the DNA. Both ends counted, the CDR3 spans 12 residues. CDR1 is MNHNS and CDR2 is SASEGT in the germline V gene. The CDR3 sequence is CASSEAGSRQRY.

This rearrangement joins TRBV7-9 to TRBJ1-1; tentative D call: TRBD1 (5 bases). This CDR3 has 14 amino acids. The V end was cut by 1 base, the J end by 5 bases, with 11 bases between. Germline CDR1 and CDR2: SEHNR and FQNEAQ (reference sequence). CDR3 in DNA: TGTGCCAGCAGCTTAGGCGGGGGTGGGACTGAAGCTTTCTTT. The encoded protein is CASSLGGGGTEAFF.

The rearrangement uses TRBV9 and TRBJ1-1; no firm D call. V lost 1 base, J lost 1 base, and 8 bases lay in between. The germline V gene has CDR1 SGDLS and CDR2 YYNGEE. The CDR3 has 14 amino acids. CDR3 protein: CASSVTGSNTEAFF. The CDR3 nucleotides read TGTGCCAGCAGCGTAACCGGGTCGAACACTGAAGCTTTCTTT.

The chain employs TRBV9 and TRBJ2-1; 9 bases map to TRBD2. The CDR3 sequence is 17 residues long. V shed 1 base, J shed 4 bases, and the junction held 9 bases outside the gene matches. Germline V gene sequence: CDR1 SGDLS, CDR2 YYNGEE. The CDR3 DNA follows: TGTGCCAGCAGCGTAAATCCCCGGACTAGCGAATACAATGAGCAGTTCTTC. Protein: CASSVNPRTSEYNEQFF.

This clone was observed a few times. V is TRBV25-1 and J is TRBJ1-6; D gene uncertain. Trimming pared 0 bases from V and 8 bases from J, leaving 8 bases between. CDR3 length equals 14 residues. Germline-derived CDR1 and CDR2 are MGHDK and SYGVNS. CDR3 residues: CASSEYRRDSPLHF. CDR3 coding DNA: TGTGCCAGCAGTGAATATCGGAGGGATTCACCCCTCCACTTT.

The rearrangement uses TRBV5-6 and TRBJ1-5; D is uncertain. The CDR3 totals 15 residues. Trimming left V 1 base short and J 3 bases short, with 11 bases between. From germline, CDR1 is SGHDT and CDR2 YYEEEE. In DNA form, the CDR3 reads TGTGCCAGCAGCTTGTGGGCACAGTTCAATCAGCCCCAGCATTTT. Translating it yields CASSLWAQFNQPQHF.

This clone showed up just a few times. The J gene is TRBJ1-1, the V gene TRBV6-5; 7 bases are a match to TRBD1. This CDR3 spans 13 amino acids. The V gene end was trimmed by 5 bases and the J gene end by 10 bases; junction bases not matched to a gene: 10. Looked up from germline, CDR1 is MNHEY and CDR2 is SVGAGI. The CDR3 spells CASSDQGVTSAFF. CDR3 nucleotide sequence: TGTGCCAGCAGTGACCAGGGGGTGACTTCAGCTTTCTTT.

This clone was observed a few times. The rearrangement joins TRBV5-6 to TRBJ1-5, with unresolved D. The CDR3 extends over 12 amino acids. CDR1 SGHDT and CDR2 YYEEEE come from the germline V gene. V lost 3 bases, J lost 3 bases, and 4 bases lay in between. CDR3: CASSSVNQPQHF. As DNA, the CDR3 is TGTGCCAGCAGCTCCGTCAATCAGCCCCAGCATTTT.

In this sample, this clone turned up a few times. The rearrangement joins TRBV6-5 to TRBJ1-2; D might be TRBD1 (5 bases). The CDR3 runs to 12 residues. V was trimmed by 8 bases and J by 4 bases, leaving 11 bases between them. Germline V CDR1 and CDR2: MNHEY, SVGAGI. The CDR3 here is CASAWGPYGYTF. CDR3 coding DNA: TGTGCCAGCGCATGGGGCCCCTATGGCTACACCTTC.

This clone was found many times. This rearrangement joins TRBV28 to TRBJ2-3; no definite D call. V dropped 6 bases and J dropped 6 bases, with 16 bases sitting between them. The CDR3 consists of 14 residues. Germline CDR1 MDHEN, CDR2 SYDVKM. The CDR3 protein is CASSPNKKRDTQYF. CDR3 DNA: TGTGCCAGCAGCCCCAACAAGAAGAGGGATACGCAGTATTTT.

This chain uses TRBV5-4 with TRBJ1-1, with 9 bases that match TRBD1. CDR3 length: 17 residues. Germline CDR1 is SGHNT and CDR2 is YYREEE (reference sequence). Unmatched junction bases numbered 12, after V lost 4 bases and J lost 2 bases. In DNA, the CDR3 is TGTGCCAGCAGCGCCGGGACAGGGAAGATTCGAAACACTGAAGCTTTCTTT. Residues: CASSAGTGKIRNTEAFF.